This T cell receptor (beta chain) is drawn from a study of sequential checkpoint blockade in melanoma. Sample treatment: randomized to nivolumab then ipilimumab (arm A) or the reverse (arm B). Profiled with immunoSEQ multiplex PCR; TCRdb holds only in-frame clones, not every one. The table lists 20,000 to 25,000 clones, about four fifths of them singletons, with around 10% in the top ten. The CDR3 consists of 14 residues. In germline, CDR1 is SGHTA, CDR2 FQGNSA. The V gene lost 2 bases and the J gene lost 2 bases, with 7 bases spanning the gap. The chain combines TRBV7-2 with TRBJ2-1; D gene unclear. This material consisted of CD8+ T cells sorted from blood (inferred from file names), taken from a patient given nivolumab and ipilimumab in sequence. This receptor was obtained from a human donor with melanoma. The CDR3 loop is CASSLREAYNEQFF. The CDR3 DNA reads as TGTGCCAGCAGCTTAAGAGAGGCCTACAATGAGCAGTTCTTC.